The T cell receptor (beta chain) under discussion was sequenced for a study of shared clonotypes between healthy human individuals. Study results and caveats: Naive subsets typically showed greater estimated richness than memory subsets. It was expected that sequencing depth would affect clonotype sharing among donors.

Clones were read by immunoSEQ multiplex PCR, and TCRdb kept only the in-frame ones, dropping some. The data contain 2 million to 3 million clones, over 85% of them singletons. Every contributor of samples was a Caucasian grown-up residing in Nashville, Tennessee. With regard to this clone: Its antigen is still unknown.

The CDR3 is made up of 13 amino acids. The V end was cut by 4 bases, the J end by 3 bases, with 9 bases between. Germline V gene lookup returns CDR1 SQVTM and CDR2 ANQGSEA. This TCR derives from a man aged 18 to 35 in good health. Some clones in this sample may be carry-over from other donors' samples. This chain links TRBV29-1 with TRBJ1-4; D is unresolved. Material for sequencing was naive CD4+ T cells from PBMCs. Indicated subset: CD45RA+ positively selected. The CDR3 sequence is CSVGTASNEKLFF. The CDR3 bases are TGCAGCGTTGGAACAGCTTCTAATGAAAAACTGTTTTTT.